This entry is about one T cell receptor (beta chain). The target antigen is unknown. Relapse after autologous stem cell transplantation occurred in every patient, and brentuximab vedotin exposure varied. This entry is derived from a study of PD-1 blockade in classical Hodgkin lymphoma. Background on the study: Intravenous nivolumab at 3 mg/kg was given to patients every 2 weeks. General study findings and limits: Complete responders' diversity at baseline resembled that of newly diagnosed patients. Significantly greater TCR diversity emerged by C4D1 in CD4+ cells but not CD8+ cells. Possibly reflecting disease activity or prior therapy, repertoire differences have causes that remain undefined.

Unmatched junction bases numbered 6, after V lost 4 bases and J lost 0 bases. The CDR3 extends over 16 amino acids. The germline V gene encodes CDR1 MNHEY and CDR2 SVGAGI. Sequencing was performed with immunoSEQ multiplex PCR; in TCRdb, only in-frame clones are kept and a portion is missing. The sample has 24,000 or so clones, more than 65% seen once. The input for sequencing was peripheral blood mononuclear cells (PBMCs), taken at baseline. The TCR sequence derives from a human donor with classical Hodgkin lymphoma. This chain uses TRBV6-5 with TRBJ1-3; 7 bases are a match to TRBD1. The CDR3 region is CASSSRRQGSGNTIYF. CDR3 DNA sequence: TGTGCCAGCAGTTCCCGGAGACAGGGCTCTGGAAACACCATATATTTT.